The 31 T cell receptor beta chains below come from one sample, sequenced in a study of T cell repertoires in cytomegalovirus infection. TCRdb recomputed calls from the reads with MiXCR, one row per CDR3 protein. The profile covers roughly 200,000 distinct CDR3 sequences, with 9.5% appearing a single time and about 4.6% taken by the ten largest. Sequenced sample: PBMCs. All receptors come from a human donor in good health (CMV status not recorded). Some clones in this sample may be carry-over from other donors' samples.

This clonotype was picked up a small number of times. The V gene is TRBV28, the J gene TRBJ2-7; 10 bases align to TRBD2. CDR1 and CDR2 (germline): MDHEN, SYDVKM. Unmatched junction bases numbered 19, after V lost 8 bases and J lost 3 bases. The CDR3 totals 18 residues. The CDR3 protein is CASPPRAGGPLRNYEQYF. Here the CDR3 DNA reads TGTGCCAGCCCTCCTCGAGCGGGAGGGCCTTTACGGAACTACGAGCAGTACTTC.

CDR3 protein: CSAVPGQGVANTIYF. For the CDR3, the DNA is TGCAGTGCTGTACCGGGACAGGGGGTGGCAAACACCATATATTTT. The genes are TRBV20-1 and TRBJ1-3; TRBD1 agrees at 11 bases. Unmatched junction bases numbered 9, after V lost 5 bases and J lost 6 bases. The CDR3 length is 15 residues. Germline V gene lookup returns CDR1 DFQATT and CDR2 SNEGSKA (reference sequence).

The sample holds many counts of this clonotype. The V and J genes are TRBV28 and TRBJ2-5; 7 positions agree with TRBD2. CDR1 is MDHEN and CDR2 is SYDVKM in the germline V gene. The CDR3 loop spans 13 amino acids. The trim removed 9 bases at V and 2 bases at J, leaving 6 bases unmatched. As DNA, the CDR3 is TGTGCCAGTGTGGGGGGGGTTCAAGAGACCCAGTACTTC. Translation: CASVGGVQETQYF.

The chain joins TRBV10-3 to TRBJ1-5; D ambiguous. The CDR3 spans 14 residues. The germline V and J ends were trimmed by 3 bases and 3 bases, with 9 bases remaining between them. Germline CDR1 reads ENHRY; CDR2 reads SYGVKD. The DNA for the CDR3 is TGTGCCATCAGTGACGAACGAGACAATCAGCCCCAGCATTTT. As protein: CAISDERDNQPQHF.

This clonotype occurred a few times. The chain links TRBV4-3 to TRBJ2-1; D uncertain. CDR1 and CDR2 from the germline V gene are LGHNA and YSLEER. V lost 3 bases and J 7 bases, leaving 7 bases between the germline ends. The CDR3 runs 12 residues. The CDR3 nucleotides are TGCGCCAGCAGCCATTGGGATAATGAGCAGTTCTTC. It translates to CASSHWDNEQFF.

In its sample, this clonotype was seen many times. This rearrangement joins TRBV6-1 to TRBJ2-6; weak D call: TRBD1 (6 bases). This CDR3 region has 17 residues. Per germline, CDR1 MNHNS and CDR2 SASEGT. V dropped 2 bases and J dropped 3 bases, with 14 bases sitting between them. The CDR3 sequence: CASSENWGLFGANVLTF. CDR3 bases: TGTGCCAGCAGTGAAAACTGGGGGCTCTTTGGGGCCAACGTCCTGACTTTC.

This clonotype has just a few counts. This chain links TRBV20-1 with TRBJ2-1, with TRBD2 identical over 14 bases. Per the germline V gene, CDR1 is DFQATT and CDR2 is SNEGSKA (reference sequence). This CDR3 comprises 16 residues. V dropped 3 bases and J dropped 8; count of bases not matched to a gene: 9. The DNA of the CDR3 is TGCAGTGCTAGCAAAACGGGACTAGCGGGAGTTGATGAGCAGTTCTTC. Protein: CSASKTGLAGVDEQFF.

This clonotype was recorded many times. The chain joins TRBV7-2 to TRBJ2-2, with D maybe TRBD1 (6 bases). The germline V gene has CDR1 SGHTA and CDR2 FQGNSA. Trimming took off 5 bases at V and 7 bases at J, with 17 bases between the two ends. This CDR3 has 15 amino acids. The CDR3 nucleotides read TGTGCCAGCAGCGAGACACAGGGCCTCGGCGGGGAGCTGTTTTTT. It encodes CASSETQGLGGELFF.

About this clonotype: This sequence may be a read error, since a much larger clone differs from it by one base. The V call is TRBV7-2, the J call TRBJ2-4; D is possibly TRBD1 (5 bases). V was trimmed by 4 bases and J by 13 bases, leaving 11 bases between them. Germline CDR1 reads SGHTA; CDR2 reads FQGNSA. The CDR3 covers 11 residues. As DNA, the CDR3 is TGTGCCAGCAGCTCGGCAGGGCAACAGTACTTC. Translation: CASSSAGQQYF.

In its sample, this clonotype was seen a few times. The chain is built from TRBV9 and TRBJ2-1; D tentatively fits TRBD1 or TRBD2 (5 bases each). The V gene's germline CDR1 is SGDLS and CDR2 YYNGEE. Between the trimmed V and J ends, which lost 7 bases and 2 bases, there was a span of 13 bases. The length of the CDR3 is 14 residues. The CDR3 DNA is TGTGCCAGCGGGGCGAGGGGACCCTACAATGAGCAGTTCTTC. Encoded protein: CASGARGPYNEQFF.

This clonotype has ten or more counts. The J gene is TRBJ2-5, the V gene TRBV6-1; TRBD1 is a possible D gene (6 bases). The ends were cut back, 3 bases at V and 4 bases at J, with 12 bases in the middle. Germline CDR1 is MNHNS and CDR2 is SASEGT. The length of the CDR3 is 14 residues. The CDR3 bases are TGTGCCAGCAGTGACCGACTCAGGGGAGAGACCCAGTACTTC. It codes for CASSDRLRGETQYF.

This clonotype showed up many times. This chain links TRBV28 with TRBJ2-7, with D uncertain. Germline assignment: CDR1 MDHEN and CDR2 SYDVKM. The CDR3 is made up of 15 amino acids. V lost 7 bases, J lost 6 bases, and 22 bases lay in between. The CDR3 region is CASIPRSVRLLEQYF. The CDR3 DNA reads TGTGCCAGCATCCCAAGGTCAGTTCGACTCCTCGAGCAGTACTTC.

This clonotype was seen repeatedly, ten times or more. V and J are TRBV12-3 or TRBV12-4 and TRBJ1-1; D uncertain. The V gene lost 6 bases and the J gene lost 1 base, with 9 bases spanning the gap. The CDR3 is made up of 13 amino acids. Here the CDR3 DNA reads TGTGCCAGCAGCTTATCTCAGAACACTGAAGCTTTCTTT. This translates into CASSLSQNTEAFF.

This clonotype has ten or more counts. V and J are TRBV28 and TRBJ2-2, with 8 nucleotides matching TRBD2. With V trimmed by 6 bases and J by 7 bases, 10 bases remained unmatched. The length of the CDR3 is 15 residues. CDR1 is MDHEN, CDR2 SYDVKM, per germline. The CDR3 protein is CASRSTSAAYGELFF. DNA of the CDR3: TGTGCCAGCAGGTCGACTAGCGCGGCCTACGGGGAGCTGTTTTTT.

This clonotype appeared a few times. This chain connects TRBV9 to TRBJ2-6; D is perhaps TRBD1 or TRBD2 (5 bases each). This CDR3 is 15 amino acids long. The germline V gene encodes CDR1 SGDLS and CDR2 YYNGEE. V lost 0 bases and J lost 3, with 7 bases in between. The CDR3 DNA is TGTGCCAGCAGCGTAGGAGGGGTTGGGGCCAACGTCCTGACTTTC. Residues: CASSVGGVGANVLTF.

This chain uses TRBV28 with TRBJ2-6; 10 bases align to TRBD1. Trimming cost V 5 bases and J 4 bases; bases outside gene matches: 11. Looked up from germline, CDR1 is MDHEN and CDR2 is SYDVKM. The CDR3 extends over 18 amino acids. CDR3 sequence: CASSRDRGSHPGANVLTF. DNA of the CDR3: TGTGCCAGCAGTCGGGACAGGGGAAGTCACCCCGGGGCCAACGTCCTGACTTTC.

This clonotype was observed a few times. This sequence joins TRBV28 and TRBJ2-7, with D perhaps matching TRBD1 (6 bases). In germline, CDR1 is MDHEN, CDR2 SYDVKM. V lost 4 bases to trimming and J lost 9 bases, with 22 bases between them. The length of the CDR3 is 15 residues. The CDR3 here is CASSSSTGQVTVQYF. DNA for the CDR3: TGTGCCAGCAGTTCATCAACGGGACAAGTAACGGTGCAGTACTTC.

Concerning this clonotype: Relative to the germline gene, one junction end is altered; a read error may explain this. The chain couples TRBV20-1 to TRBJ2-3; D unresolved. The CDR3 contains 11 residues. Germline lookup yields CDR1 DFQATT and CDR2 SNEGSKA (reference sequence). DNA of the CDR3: TGCAGTTCTAGAGTGGCAGATACGCAGTATTTT. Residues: CSSRVADTQYF.

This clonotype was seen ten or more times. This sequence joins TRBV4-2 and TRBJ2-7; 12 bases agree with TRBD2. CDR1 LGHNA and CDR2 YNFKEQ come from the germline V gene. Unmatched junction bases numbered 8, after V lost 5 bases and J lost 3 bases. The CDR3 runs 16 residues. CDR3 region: CASSSRTSGEIYEQYF. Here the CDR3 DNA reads TGTGCCAGCAGCTCCCGGACTAGCGGGGAAATCTACGAGCAGTACTTC.

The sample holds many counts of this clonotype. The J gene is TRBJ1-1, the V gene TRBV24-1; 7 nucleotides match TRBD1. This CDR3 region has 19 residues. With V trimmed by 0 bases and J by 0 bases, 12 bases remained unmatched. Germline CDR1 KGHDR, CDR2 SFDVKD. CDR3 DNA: TGTGCCACCAGTGATTTGGGCCAGGGGGAAGCTATCATGAACACTGAAGCTTTCTTT. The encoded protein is CATSDLGQGEAIMNTEAFF.

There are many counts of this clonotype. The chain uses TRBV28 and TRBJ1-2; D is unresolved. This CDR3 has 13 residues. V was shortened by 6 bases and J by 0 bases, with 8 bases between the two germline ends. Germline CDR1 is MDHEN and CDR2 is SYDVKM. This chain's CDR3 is CASRKLANYGYTF. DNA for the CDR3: TGTGCCAGCAGAAAATTAGCTAACTATGGCTACACCTTC.

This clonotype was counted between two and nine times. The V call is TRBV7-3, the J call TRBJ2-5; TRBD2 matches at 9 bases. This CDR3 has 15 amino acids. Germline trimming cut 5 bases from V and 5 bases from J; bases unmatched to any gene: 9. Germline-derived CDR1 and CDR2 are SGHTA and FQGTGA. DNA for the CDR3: TGTGCCAGCAGCGTCTATAGCGGGGGTGCGGAGACCCAGTACTTC. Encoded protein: CASSVYSGGAETQYF.

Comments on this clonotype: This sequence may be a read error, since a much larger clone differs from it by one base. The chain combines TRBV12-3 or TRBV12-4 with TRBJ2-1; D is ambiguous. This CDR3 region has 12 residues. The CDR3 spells CASTRNHNEQIF. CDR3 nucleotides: TGTGCCAGCACCCGAAATCACAATGAGCAGATCTTC.

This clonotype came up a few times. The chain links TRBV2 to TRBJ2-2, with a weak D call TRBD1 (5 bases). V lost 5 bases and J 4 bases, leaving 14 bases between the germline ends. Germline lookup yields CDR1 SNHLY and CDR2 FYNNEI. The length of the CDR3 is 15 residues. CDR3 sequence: CASSRQRLGTGELFF. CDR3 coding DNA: TGTGCCAGCAGTCGACAGAGGTTGGGCACCGGGGAGCTGTTTTTT.

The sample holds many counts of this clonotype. Here the CDR3 DNA reads TGTGCCAGCAGCTTAGTTCTACAGTACCAAGAGACCCAGTACTTC. Its protein is CASSLVLQYQETQYF. V usage is TRBV7-2 and J usage is TRBJ2-5; D is undetermined. V gave up 1 base and J gave up 0 bases, with 9 bases separating them. The CDR3 length is 15 residues. The germline gives CDR1 SGHTA, CDR2 FQGNSA.

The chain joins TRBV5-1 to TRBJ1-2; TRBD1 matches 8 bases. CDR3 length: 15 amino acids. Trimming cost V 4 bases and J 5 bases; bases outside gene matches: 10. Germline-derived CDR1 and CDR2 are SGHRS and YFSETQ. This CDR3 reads CASSPTGEGIYGYTF. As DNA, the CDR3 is TGCGCCAGCAGCCCGACAGGGGAGGGTATTTATGGCTACACCTTC.

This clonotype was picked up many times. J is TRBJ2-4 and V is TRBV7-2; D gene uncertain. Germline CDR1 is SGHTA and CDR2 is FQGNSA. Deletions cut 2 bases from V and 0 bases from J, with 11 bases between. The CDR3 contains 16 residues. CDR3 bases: TGTGCCAGCAGCTTAAGGGCGGTTCTAGCCAAAAACATTCAGTACTTC. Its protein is CASSLRAVLAKNIQYF.

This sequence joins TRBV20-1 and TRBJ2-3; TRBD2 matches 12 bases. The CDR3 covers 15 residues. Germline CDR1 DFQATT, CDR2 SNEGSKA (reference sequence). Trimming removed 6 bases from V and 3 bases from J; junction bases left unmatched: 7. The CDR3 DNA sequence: TGCAGTGCCCTCGCGACTAGCGGGAGTACAGATACGCAGTATTTT. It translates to CSALATSGSTDTQYF.

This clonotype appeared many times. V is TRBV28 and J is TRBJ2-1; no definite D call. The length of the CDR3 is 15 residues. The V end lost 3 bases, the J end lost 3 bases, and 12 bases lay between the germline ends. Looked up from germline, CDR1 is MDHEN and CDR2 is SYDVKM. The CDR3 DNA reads TGTGCCAGCAGTTTGGATCCGAGAGGCTACAATGAGCAGTTCTTC. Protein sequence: CASSLDPRGYNEQFF.

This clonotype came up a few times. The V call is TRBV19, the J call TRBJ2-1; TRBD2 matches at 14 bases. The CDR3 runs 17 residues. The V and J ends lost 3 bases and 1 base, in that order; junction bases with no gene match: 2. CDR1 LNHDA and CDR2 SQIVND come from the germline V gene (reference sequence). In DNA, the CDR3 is TGTGCCAGTAGTATGGGACTAGCGGGAGTTTCCTACAATGAGCAGTTCTTC. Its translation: CASSMGLAGVSYNEQFF.

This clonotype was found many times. As DNA, the CDR3 is TGTGCCAGCAGCTTAGGTGGGACGGCTTCAAACTATGGCTACACCTTC. Its protein product is CASSLGGTASNYGYTF. The genes are TRBV7-2 and TRBJ1-2, with D maybe TRBD1 (5 bases). The CDR3 length is 16 residues. Germline CDR1 and CDR2: SGHTA and FQGNSA. Trimming pared 1 base from V and 2 bases from J, leaving 14 bases between. The full variable domain, with the rest looked up from reference TRBV7-2 and TRBJ1-2, is GAGVSQSPSNKVTEKGKDVELRCDPISGHTALYWYRQSLGQGLEFLIYFQGNSAPDKSGLPSDRFSAERTGGSVSTLTIQRTQQEDSAVYLCASSLGGTASNYGYTFGSGTRLTVV.